This T cell receptor (beta chain) was recorded in a study of blood T cells in healthy people across ages. Study-level findings and limits: Diversity was higher, and naive CD4+ cells more numerous, in long-lived donors than in aged donors.

This clonotype was detected many times. Its specificity is unknown. For the second PCR, which ran for 7 to 11 cycles, a sample-barcoded 5' primer and a J-beta primer mix were used. TCRdb analysed the 5' RACE reads with MiXCR anew, one entry per CDR3 protein. The sample has 850,000 to 950,000 distinct CDR3 sequences, less than 35% seen once. The J segment lost 2 bases and the V segment lost 3 bases, leaving 2 bases of the junction unmatched. The germline gives CDR1 SGHTA, CDR2 FQGNSA. This CDR3 is built from 14 residues. The chain uses TRBV7-2 and TRBJ2-7, with 9 bases identical to TRBD2. The clonotype originates from an elderly woman in good health. The specimen was blood. The CDR3 sequence: CASSFASGTYEQYF. The CDR3 DNA sequence: TGTGCCAGCAGCTTCGCTAGCGGGACCTACGAGCAGTACTTC.